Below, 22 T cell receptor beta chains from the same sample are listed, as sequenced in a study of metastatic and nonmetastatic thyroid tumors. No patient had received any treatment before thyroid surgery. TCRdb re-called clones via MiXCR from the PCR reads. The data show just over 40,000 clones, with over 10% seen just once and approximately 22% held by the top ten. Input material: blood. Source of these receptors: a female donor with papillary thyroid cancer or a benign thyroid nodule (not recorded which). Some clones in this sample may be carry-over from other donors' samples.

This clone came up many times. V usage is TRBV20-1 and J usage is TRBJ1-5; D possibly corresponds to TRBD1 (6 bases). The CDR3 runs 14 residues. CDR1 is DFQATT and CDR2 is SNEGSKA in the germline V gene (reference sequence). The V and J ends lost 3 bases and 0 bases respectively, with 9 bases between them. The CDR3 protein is CSARTGNSNQPQHF. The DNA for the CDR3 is TGCAGTGCTAGGACAGGTAATAGCAATCAGCCCCAGCATTTT.

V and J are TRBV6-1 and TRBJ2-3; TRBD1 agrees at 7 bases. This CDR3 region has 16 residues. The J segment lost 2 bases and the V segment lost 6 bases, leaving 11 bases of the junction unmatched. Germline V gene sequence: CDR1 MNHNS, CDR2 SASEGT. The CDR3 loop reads CASRNNRGQNTDTQYF. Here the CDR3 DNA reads TGTGCCAGCAGAAACAACAGGGGCCAAAACACAGATACGCAGTATTTT.

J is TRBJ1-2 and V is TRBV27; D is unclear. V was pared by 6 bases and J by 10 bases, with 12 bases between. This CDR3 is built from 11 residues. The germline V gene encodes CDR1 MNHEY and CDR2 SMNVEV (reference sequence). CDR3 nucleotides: TGTGCCAGCAGCTGGTGGGAACCCTACACCTTC. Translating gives CASSWWEPYTF.

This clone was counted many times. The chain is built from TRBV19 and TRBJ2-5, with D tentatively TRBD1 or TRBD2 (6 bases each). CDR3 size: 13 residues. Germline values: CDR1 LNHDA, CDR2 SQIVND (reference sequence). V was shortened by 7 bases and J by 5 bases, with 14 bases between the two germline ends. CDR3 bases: TGTGCCAGTACCCCTACAGGGAGGGAGACCCAGTACTTC. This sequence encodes CASTPTGRETQYF. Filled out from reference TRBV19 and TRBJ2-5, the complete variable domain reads DGGITQSPKYLFRKEGQNVTLSCEQNLNHDAMYWYRQDPGQGLRLIYYSQIVNDFQKGDIAEGYSVSREKKESFPLTVTSAQKNPTAFYLCASTPTGRETQYFGPGTRLLVL.

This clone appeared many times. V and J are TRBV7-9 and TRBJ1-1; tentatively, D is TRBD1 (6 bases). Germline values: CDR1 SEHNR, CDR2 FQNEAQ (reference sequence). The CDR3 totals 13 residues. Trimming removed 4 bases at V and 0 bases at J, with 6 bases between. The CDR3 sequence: CASSWDMNTEAFF. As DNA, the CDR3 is TGTGCCAGCAGCTGGGACATGAACACTGAAGCTTTCTTT. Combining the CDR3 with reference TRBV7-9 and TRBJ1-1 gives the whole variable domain DTGVSQNPRHKITKRGQNVTFRCDPISEHNRLYWYRQTLGQGPEFLTYFQNEAQLEKSRLLSDRFSAERPKGSFSTLEIQRTEQGDSAMYLCASSWDMNTEAFFGQGTRLTVV.

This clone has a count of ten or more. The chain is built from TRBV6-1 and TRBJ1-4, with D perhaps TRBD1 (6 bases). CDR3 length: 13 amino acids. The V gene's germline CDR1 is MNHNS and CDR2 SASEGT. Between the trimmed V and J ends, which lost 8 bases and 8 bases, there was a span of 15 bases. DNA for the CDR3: TGTGCCAGCCTCAACAGGGCACAGGAAAAACTGTTTTTT. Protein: CASLNRAQEKLFF.

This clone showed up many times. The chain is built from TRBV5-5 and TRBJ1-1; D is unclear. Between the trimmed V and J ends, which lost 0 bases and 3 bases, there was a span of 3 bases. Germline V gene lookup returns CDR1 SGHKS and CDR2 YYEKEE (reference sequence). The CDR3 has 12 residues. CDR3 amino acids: CASSLVDTEAFF. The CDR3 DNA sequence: TGTGCCAGCAGCTTGGTGGACACTGAAGCTTTCTTT. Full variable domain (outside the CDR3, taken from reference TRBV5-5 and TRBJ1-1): DAGVTQSPTHLIKTRGQQVTLRCSPISGHKSVSWYQQVLGQGPQFIFQYYEKEERGRGNFPDRFSARQFPNYSSELNVNALLLGDSALYLCASSLVDTEAFFGQGTRLTVV.

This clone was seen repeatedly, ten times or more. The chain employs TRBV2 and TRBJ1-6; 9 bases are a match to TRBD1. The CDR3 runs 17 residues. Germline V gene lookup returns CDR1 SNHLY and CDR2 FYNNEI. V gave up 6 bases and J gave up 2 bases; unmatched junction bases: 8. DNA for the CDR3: TGTGCCAGCAGCGACTCCGGGACAGGGACCTATAATTCACCCCTCCACTTT. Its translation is CASSDSGTGTYNSPLHF. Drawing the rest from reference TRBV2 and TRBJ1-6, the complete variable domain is EPEVTQTPSHQVTQMGQEVILRCVPISNHLYFYWYRQILGQKVEFLVSFYNNEISEKSEIFDDQFSVERPDGSNFTLKIRSTKLEDSAMYFCASSDSGTGTYNSPLHFGNGTRLTVT.

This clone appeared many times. The CDR3 spells CASSARTIGDRDEQFF. As DNA, the CDR3 is TGTGCCAGTAGTGCCCGGACTATTGGGGATCGTGATGAGCAGTTCTTC. V gene TRBV19 combines with J gene TRBJ2-1, with a weak D call TRBD2 (6 bases). Per germline, CDR1 LNHDA and CDR2 SQIVND (reference sequence). Trimming shortened V by 5 bases and J by 8 bases, and 22 bases separated the two germline ends. There are 16 residues in the CDR3.

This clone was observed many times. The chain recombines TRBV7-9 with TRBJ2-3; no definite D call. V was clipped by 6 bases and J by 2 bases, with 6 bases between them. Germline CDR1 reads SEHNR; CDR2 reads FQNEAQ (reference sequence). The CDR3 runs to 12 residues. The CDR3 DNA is TGTGCCAGCAGACCGGACACAGATACGCAGTATTTT. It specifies CASRPDTDTQYF.

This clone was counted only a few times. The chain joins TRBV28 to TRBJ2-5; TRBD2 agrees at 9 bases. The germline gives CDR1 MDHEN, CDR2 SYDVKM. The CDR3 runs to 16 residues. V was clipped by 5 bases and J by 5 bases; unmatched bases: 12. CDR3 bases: TGTGCCAGCAGTGACCCCTTAGCGGGAGCGGGTGAGACCCAGTACTTC. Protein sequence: CASSDPLAGAGETQYF.

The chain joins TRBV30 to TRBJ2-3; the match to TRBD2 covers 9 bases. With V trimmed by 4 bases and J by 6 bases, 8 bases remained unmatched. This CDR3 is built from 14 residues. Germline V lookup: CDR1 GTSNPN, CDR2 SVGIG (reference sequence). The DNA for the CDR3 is TGTGCCTGGATTGCGGGAGGGCCAGGGGATACGCAGTATTTT. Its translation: CAWIAGGPGDTQYF.

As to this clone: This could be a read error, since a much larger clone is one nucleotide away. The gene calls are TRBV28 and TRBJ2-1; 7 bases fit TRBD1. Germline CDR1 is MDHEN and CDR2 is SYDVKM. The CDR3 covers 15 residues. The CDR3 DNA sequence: TGTGCCAGCATCATTAGGGGGCGCGGGTACAACGAGCAGTTCTTC. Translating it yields CASIIRGRGYNEQFF.

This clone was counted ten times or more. The chain's CDR3 is CAQAGGPYNEQFF. CDR3 coding DNA: TGTGCCCAAGCGGGAGGGCCCTACAATGAGCAGTTCTTC. The chain is built from TRBV6-1 and TRBJ2-1, with 10 positions matching TRBD2. J was trimmed by 2 bases and V by 11 bases; bases with no gene match: 3. The length of the CDR3 is 13 residues. The germline V gene encodes CDR1 MNHNS and CDR2 SASEGT.

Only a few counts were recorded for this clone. The CDR3 DNA reads TGTGCCAGCAGCGTAGACCCCGGACAGGGGATGAACACTGAAGCTTTCTTT. Translated: CASSVDPGQGMNTEAFF. V gene TRBV9 combines with J gene TRBJ1-1, with 9 bases lining up with TRBD1. V lost 0 bases and J lost 0; bases outside the gene matches: 6. The CDR3 sequence is 17 residues long. CDR1 is SGDLS, CDR2 YYNGEE, per germline.

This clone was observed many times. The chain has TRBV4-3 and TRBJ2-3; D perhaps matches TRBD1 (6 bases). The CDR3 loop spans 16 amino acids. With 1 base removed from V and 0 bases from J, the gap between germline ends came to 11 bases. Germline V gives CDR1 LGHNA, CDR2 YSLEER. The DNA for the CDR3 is TGCGCCAGCAGCCAAGGACAGGCGTCTAGCACAGATACGCAGTATTTT. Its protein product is CASSQGQASSTDTQYF.

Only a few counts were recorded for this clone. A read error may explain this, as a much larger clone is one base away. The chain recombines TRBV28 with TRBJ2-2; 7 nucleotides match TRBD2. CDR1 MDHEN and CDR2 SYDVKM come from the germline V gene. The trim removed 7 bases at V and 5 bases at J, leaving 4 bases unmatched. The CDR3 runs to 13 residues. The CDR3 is CASMGSGTGELFF. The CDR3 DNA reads TGTGCCAGCATGGGTAGCGGGACCGGGGAGCTGTTTTTT.

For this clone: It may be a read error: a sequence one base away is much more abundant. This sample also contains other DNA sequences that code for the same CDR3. This chain's CDR3 is CASSSLAGSTDTQYF. In DNA form, the CDR3 reads TGTGCCAGCAGTTCACTAGCTGGGAGCACAGATACGCAGTATTTT. The chain links TRBV6-5 to TRBJ2-3; D possibly corresponds to TRBD2 (6 bases). Trimming removed 4 bases from V and 0 bases from J, with 11 bases in between. Germline values: CDR1 MNHEY, CDR2 SVGAGI. The CDR3 is 15 residues long.

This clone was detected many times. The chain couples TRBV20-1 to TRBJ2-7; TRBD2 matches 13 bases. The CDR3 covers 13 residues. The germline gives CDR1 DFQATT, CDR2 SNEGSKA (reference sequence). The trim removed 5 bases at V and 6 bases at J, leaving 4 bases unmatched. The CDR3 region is CSARTSGRAEQYF. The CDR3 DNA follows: TGCAGTGCTCGGACTAGCGGGAGAGCCGAGCAGTACTTC.

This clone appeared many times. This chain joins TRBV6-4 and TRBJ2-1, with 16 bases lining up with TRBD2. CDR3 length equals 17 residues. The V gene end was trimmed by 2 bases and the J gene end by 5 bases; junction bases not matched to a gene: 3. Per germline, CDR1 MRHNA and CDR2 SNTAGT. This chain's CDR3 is CASSDPGTSGRDNEQFF. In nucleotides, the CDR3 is TGTGCCAGCAGTGACCCCGGGACTAGCGGGAGGGACAATGAGCAGTTCTTC.

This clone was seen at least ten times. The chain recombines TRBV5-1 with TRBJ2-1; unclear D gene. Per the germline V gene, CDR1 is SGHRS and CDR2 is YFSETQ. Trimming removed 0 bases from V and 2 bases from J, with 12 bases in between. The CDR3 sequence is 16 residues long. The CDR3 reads CASSLAGDPTYNEQFF. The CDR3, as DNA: TGCGCCAGCAGCTTGGCCGGAGACCCCACCTACAATGAGCAGTTCTTC.

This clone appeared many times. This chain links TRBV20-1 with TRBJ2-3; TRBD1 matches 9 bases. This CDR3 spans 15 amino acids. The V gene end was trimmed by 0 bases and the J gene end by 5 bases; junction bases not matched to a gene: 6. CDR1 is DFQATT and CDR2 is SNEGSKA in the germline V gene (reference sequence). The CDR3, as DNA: TGCAGTGCTAGAGAGGACAGGGGCCATCAAGATACGCAGTATTTT. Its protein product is CSAREDRGHQDTQYF.